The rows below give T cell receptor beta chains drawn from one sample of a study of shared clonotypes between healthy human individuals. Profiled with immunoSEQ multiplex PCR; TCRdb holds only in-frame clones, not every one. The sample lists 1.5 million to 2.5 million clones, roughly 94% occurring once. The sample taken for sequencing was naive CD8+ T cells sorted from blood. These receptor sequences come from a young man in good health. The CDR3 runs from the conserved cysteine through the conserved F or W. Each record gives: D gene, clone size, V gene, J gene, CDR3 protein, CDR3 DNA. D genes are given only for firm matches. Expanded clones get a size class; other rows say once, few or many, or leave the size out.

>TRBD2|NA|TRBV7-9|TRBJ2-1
CASSLGTSDEQFF
TGTGCCAGCAGCCTGGGGACTAGCGACGAGCAGTTCTTC
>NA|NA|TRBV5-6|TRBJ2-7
CASSLITEDYEQYF
TGTGCCAGCAGCTTGATAACAGAAGACTACGAGCAGTACTTC
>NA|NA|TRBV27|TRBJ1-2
CASSSRQSNYGYTF
TGTGCCAGCAGTTCTAGGCAGAGTAACTATGGCTACACCTTC
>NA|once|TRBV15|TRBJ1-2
CATRDPYSPPSF
TGTGCCACCAGGGACCCTTACAGCCCACCTTCCTTC
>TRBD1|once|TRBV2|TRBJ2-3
CASSEGQGADTQYF
TGTGCCAGCAGTGAGGGACAGGGGGCGGATACGCAGTATTTT
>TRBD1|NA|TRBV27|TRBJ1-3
CASSQDRASGNTIYF
TGTGCCAGCAGTCAGGACAGGGCAAGTGGAAACACCATATATTTT
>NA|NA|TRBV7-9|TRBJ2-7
CASSPGTFYEQYF
TGTGCCAGCAGCCCCGGGACATTCTACGAGCAGTACTTC
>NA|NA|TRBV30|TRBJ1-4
CAWSEVGEKLFF
TGTGCCTGGAGTGAAGTGGGTGAAAAACTGTTTTTT
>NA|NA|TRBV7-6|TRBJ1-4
CASSLEQGGKLFF
TGTGCCAGCAGCTTAGAACAGGGAGGGAAACTGTTTTTT
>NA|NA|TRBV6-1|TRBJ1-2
CASSESGGYTF
TGTGCCAGCAGTGAATCGGGTGGCTACACCTTC
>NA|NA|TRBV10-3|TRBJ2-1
CAISEPGTYDNEQFF
TGTGCCATCAGTGAGCCCGGGACTTACGACAATGAGCAGTTCTTC
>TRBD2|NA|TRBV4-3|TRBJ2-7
CASSQERPLSGPTYEQYF
TGCGCCAGCAGCCAAGAAAGACCACTTAGCGGGCCGACCTACGAGCAGTACTTC
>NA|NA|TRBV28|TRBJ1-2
CASSLTVGSVGYTF
TGTGCCAGCAGTTTAACCGTAGGCTCGGTCGGCTACACCTTC
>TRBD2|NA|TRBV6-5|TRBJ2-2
CASSLGLAGVWELFF
TGTGCCAGCAGTCTGGGACTAGCGGGAGTATGGGAGCTGTTTTTT
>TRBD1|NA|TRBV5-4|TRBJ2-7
CASSLDGTALVEQYF
TGTGCCAGCAGCTTGGACGGGACAGCTCTCGTCGAGCAGTACTTC
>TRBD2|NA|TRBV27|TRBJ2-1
CASSIAGGLDEQFF
TGTGCCAGCAGTATAGCGGGAGGTTTGGATGAGCAGTTCTTC
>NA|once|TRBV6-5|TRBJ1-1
CASSPLPNSAEAFF
TGTGCCAGCAGCCCACTGCCCAATTCCGCTGAAGCTTTCTTT
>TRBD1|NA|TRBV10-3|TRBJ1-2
CAISEPTGTNYGYTF
TGTGCCATCAGTGAACCGACAGGGACTAACTATGGCTACACCTTC
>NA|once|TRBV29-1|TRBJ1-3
CSVAPAGTAGNTIYF
TGCAGCGTCGCGCCCGCCGGGACGGCTGGAAACACCATATATTTT
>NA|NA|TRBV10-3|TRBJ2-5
CAISEQRTLQETQYF
TGTGCCATCAGTGAGCAAAGGACCCTCCAAGAGACCCAGTACTTC
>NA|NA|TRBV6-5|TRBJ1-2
CASSYSLGNANYGYTF
TGTGCCAGCAGTTACTCGTTGGGGAACGCTAACTATGGCTACACCTTC
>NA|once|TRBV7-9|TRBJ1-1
CASSSRGMNTEAFF
TGTGCCAGCAGCTCCCGGGGGATGAACACTGAAGCTTTCTTT
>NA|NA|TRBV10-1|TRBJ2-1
CASSELKWGEQFF
TGCGCCAGCAGTGAGCTAAAGTGGGGGGAGCAGTTCTTC
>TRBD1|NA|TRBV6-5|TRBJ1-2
CASSATGGKDFGYTF
TGTGCCAGCAGCGCGACAGGGGGCAAGGATTTTGGCTACACCTTC
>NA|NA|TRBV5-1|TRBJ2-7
CASSFTPSYEQYF
TGCGCCAGCAGCTTTACGCCGTCCTACGAGCAGTACTTC
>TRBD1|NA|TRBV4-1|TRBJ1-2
CASSQDTGQGAGGYTF
TGCGCCAGCAGCCAAGATACGGGACAGGGGGCAGGTGGCTACACCTTC
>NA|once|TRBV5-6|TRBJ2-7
CASSLAGLRAGVPPYEQYF
TGTGCCAGCAGCTTGGCCGGACTCAGGGCCGGGGTGCCCCCCTACGAGCAGTACTTC
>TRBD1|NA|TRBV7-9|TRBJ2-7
CASSHWTGSDEQYF
TGTGCCAGCAGCCATTGGACAGGGAGCGACGAGCAGTACTTC
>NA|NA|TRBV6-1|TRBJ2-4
CASNEGNIQYF
TGTGCCAGCAATGAGGGAAACATTCAGTACTTC
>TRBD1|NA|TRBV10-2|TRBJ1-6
CASGQGAGNSPLHF
TGCGCCAGCGGACAGGGGGCTGGTAATTCACCCCTCCACTTT
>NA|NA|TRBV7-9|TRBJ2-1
CASSSVRGAYNEQFF
TGTGCCAGCAGTTCAGTCAGGGGCGCCTACAATGAGCAGTTCTTC
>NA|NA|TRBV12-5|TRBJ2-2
CASGLPLTIPTGELFF
TGTGCTAGTGGTTTGCCGCTGACAATACCCACCGGGGAGCTGTTTTTT
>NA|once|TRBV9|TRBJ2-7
CASSLGASYYEQYF
TGTGCCAGCAGTCTGGGGGCTAGTTATTACGAGCAGTACTTC
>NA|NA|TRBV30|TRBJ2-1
CAWNDIESYNEQFF
TGTGCCTGGAATGATATAGAGTCCTACAATGAGCAGTTCTTC
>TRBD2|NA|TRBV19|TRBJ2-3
CASIAQRGDTDTQYF
TGTGCCAGTATCGCCCAGCGGGGAGACACAGATACGCAGTATTTT
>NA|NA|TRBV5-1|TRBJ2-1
CASSSAYNEQFF
TGCGCCAGCAGCTCCGCTTACAATGAGCAGTTCTTC
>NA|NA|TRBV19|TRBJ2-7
CASSMSDGGIGAYEQYF
TGTGCCAGTAGTATGTCGGATGGGGGGATCGGGGCATACGAGCAGTACTTC
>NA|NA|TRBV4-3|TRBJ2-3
CASSQDRGLALDTQYF
TGCGCCAGCAGCCAAGATCGAGGGCTAGCATTAGATACGCAGTATTTT
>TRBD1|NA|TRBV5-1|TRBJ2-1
CASSLARGLFNEQFF
TGCGCCAGCAGCTTGGCCAGGGGGCTATTCAATGAGCAGTTCTTC
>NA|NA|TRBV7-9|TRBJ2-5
CASSLRNAEETQYF
TGTGCCAGCAGCCTAAGGAACGCAGAAGAGACCCAGTACTTC
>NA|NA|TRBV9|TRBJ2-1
CASSVEGGVNYNEQFF
TGTGCCAGCAGCGTAGAAGGCGGGGTGAACTACAATGAGCAGTTCTTC
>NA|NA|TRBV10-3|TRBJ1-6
CAISDFQGNSPLHF
TGTGCCATCAGTGACTTTCAGGGGAATTCACCCCTCCACTTT